This paragraph covers one TCR beta chain sequence. The antigen it binds to is not known. No much larger clone is present one base from it, and per-base qualities are unavailable. Trimming at the junction amounts to 5 bases on V and 7 bases on J, and the germline ends lie 12 bases apart. The germline V gene (reference sequence) specifies SEHNR as CDR1 and FQNEAQ as CDR2. The CDR3 sequence holds 12 residues, the cysteine and phenylalanine included. Solely the CDR3 DNA is kept, with 36 bases framed from the first base. The data stem from a study of OX40 agonist ivuxolimab in advanced cancers. Notes on the research overall: Ivuxolimab, which targeted the costimulatory receptor OX40 (CD134), was an agonistic, fully human IgG2 monoclonal antibody. Intravenous ivuxolimab was administered to patients every 2 weeks at six dose levels: 0.01, 0.1, 0.3, 1.5, 3 and 10 mg/kg. Of the approximately 50 dose-escalation patients, hepatocellular carcinoma was present in about 20, melanoma in around 15, renal cell carcinoma in 9 and head and neck cancer in 9. In the dose-escalation cohort, around four fifths of patients were male, and the mean age was around 65 years with a range of roughly 23 to 79. Prior anti-PD-1, anti-PD-L1 or anti-CTLA-4 therapy was permitted, and roughly two fifths of dose-escalation patients had received checkpoint inhibitors. Partial responses occurred in three dose-escalation patients: two with cutaneous melanoma and one with hepatocellular carcinoma. Peripheral TCRbeta sequencing aimed to test whether ivuxolimab altered TCR sequence diversity and caused clonal T-cell expansion. The paper reports the monotherapy dose-escalation portion (N of about 47 patients) of the phase I ivuxolimab trial. General conclusions and limits of the study: Low levels of normalized T-cell clonal expansion were also seen in some patients who did not respond. Partial responders in the 0.1-3.0 mg/kg groups had among the lowest normalized peripheral clonal expansion, especially among CD8+ T cells. After ivuxolimab, more expanded clones were found on average in CD8+ T cells than in CD4+ T cells. At doses from 0.1 to 3.0 mg/kg, clonal expansion was seen in both CD4+ and CD8+ blood T cells between baseline and week 6. The antigen specificity of the clonally expanded peripheral T cells was not determined.

Genomic DNA was isolated from the sorted cells so that the TCRbeta CDR3 region could be sequenced. The immunoSEQ Assay was used to sequence the TCRbeta CDR3 regions. TCRdb retrieved this table from immuneACCESS and kept in-frame rearrangements only. Not all clones are present; in checked studies, unresolved V genes account for under half, and no reason is known for the remainder. In this sample the table shows some 34,000 clones, less than 85% of which occur a single time. The top ten constitute 20% to 25% of the sample. Patients with autoimmune disease history or receiving systemic immunosuppression were excluded from the trial. Peripheral blood for TCR sequencing was drawn from every dose cohort at baseline, at cycle 4 day 1 and at cycle 7 day 1. The samples were drawn from a first-in-human, open-label, multicenter phase I dose-escalation trial of ivuxolimab. The trial enrolled adults with locally advanced or metastatic head and neck squamous cell, hepatocellular, melanoma or renal cell carcinoma. Before TCR sequencing, CD4+ and CD8+ T cells were separately sorted from peripheral blood.

The source was CD4+ or CD8+ T cells sorted from blood, collected in a trial of the OX40 agonist ivuxolimab. This TCR derives from an adult with an advanced solid tumor such as melanoma, head and neck, liver or kidney cancer. The V and J genes are TRBV7-9 and TRBJ2-7; the best D guess is TRBD2, with 6 bases matching. The CDR3 corresponds to CASSPRGGEQYF. The nucleotide sequence is TGTGCCAGCAGCCCCCGTGGGGGGGAGCAGTACTTC.